A selection of T cell receptor beta chains follows, all from one sample in a study of metastatic and nonmetastatic thyroid tumors. From the PCR reads, TCRdb re-called clones with MiXCR. The sample contains around 44,000 clones, more than 25% of which appear only once. Sample: blood. All receptors come from a male donor with papillary thyroid cancer or a benign thyroid nodule (not recorded which). Some clones in this sample may be carry-over from other donors' samples. Each CDR3 is given with its conserved first and last residue. Each record gives: CDR3 length, V gene, D gene, J gene, clone size, CDR3 DNA, CDR3 protein. D genes are given only for firm matches. The size field is filled for only some rows; it gives once, few, many or a size class.

13	TRBV20-1	-	TRBJ1-4	few	TGCAGTGCTACCGGACAGCCTAATGAAAAACTGTTTTTT	CSATGQPNEKLFF
15	TRBV7-3	-	TRBJ2-7	many	TGTGCCAGCAGCTTATCCCCGACAGGTACCTACGAGCAGTACTTC	CASSLSPTGTYEQYF
13	TRBV9	-	TRBJ1-6	-	TGTGCCAGCAGCGTATTTGATGGAGCACCCCTCCACTTT	CASSVFDGAPLHF
15	TRBV27	-	TRBJ2-2	few	TGTGCCAGCAGTTCCGGGACTGCGGGGTTCTGGGAGCTGTTTTTT	CASSSGTAGFWELFF
14	TRBV30	-	TRBJ1-5	-	TGTGCCCGGAGTGGCCTACTGGGTAGTCAGCACCAGCATTTT	CARSGLLGSQHQHF
14	TRBV6-4	TRBD2	TRBJ2-3	once	TGTGCCAGCAGTGGGGGCGGGAGCACAGATACGCACTCTTTT	CASSGGGSTDTHSF
14	TRBV7-8	TRBD1	TRBJ2-7	many	TGTGCCAGCAGCAAGACAGGGGGCCCCTACGAGCAGTACTTC	CASSKTGGPYEQYF
15	TRBV6-1	-	TRBJ1-5	few	TGTGCCAGCAGCCCTCAGCGAAATAGCAATCAGCCCCAGCATTTT	CASSPQRNSNQPQHF
14	TRBV5-1	-	TRBJ1-1	-	TGCGCCAGCAGCCGCCCCGGGGCTAACACTGAAGCTTTCTTT	CASSRPGANTEAFF
15	TRBV2	TRBD2	TRBJ2-1	few	TGTGCCATCAACCCCCCCTCGGGGGGTTGGAATGAGCAGTTCTTC	CAINPPSGGWNEQFF
14	TRBV5-5	-	TRBJ2-7	once	TGTGCCAGCAGCCTCCTGACTAGTGGGTACGAGCAGTACTTC	CASSLLTSGYEQYF
15	TRBV7-2	-	TRBJ1-3	-	TGTGCCAGCAGCTTAGGGCGGATATCTGGAAACACGAAATATTTT	CASSLGRISGNTKYF
13	TRBV5-1	-	TRBJ2-2	-	TGCGCCAGCAGCTTGGGGTACGTCGGGGAGCTGTTTTTT	CASSLGYVGELFF
14	TRBV12-3/TRBV12-4	TRBD1	TRBJ1-2	few	TGTGCCAGCAAGGGAGGACAGGGATTGCGCGGCTACACCTTC	CASKGGQGLRGYTF
14	TRBV6-2/TRBV6-3	-	TRBJ2-3	few	TGTGCCAGCGCCGCCGGAGGGACCACAGATACGCAGTATTTT	CASAAGGTTDTQYF
16	TRBV6-2/TRBV6-3	TRBD2	TRBJ2-7	few	TGTGCCAGCATCCTTAGCCCTGCTAGCGGGACCTACGAGCAGTACTTC	CASILSPASGTYEQYF
17	TRBV11-1	TRBD1	TRBJ2-1	once	TGTGCCAGCAGCTTAAAACCTTCCGAGACAGGGGACGATGAGCAGTTCTTC	CASSLKPSETGDDEQFF
12	TRBV7-8	-	TRBJ1-6	few	TGCTCCAGCAGCACTAATAATTCACCCCTCCACTTT	CSSSTNNSPLHF
19	TRBV6-2/TRBV6-3	TRBD2	TRBJ2-3	once	TGTGCCAGCAGTCCCAGGTACCAAGCGGGAGGCCAGAGCACAGATACGCAGTATTTT	CASSPRYQAGGQSTDTQYF
14	TRBV5-1	-	TRBJ1-2	many	TGCGCCAGCAGCTCGAGGGGGACTGCTTATGGCTACACCTTC	CASSSRGTAYGYTF
11	TRBV13	-	TRBJ1-2	-	TGTGCCAGTAGCTTAGGGCAGGGGTCCACCTTC	CASSLGQGSTF
15	TRBV10-3	-	TRBJ1-2	-	TGTGCCATCAGAACGGGACATGGGGCCGGCTATGGCTACGCATTC	CAIRTGHGAGYGYAF
15	TRBV4-1	TRBD1	TRBJ1-1	many	TGCGCCAGCAGCCAGGAGGACAGGGGGCGAACTGAAGCTTTCTTT	CASSQEDRGRTEAFF
12	TRBV30	-	TRBJ1-2	many	TGTGCCTGGAGTTCAGGAAACTATGGCTACACCTTC	CAWSSGNYGYTF
13	TRBV6-1	-	TRBJ2-2	medium-sized	TGTGCCAGCAGTGAAGAATACACCGGGGAGCTGTTTTTT	CASSEEYTGELFF
15	TRBV9	-	TRBJ2-7	-	TGTGCCATCAGCCCAAGCGGCGGAAGCGACTACGAGCAGTACTTC	CAISPSGGSDYEQYF
15	TRBV5-5	TRBD1	TRBJ2-7	-	TGTGCCAGCAGCTTGGTGAAGGGGGCTAAATACGAGCAGTACTTC	CASSLVKGAKYEQYF
16	TRBV5-6	-	TRBJ2-7	-	TGTGCCAGCAGCTACCTCAGTACTGTGATACCTATGGAGCAGTACTTC	CASSYLSTVIPMEQYF